This T cell receptor (beta chain) derives from a study of CD8 T cells in ankylosing spondylitis. A quantitative 5'-RACE method, one with molecular barcodes, was used to make TCR beta libraries. One entry per CDR3 protein, called by TCRdb with MiXCR from the 5' RACE reads. The profile shows 200,000 to 300,000 distinct CDR3 sequences, approximately 9% of them singletons. This clonotype was recorded at least ten times. Its cognate antigen is unknown. Broader study findings: A motif in TCR beta, a set of 8 or 9 highly homologous variants, appeared characteristic of ankylosing spondylitis blood. A subset of motif variants has previously been described in the synovial fluid and blood of reactive arthritis.

Sequenced: blood, either unsorted or a sorted T cell fraction (not recorded which). The sequence was collected from a male donor with ankylosing spondylitis or in good health (not recorded which).

Here the CDR3 reads CASSSSQPQHF. DNA of the CDR3: TGTGCCAGCAGTTCGAGTCAGCCCCAGCATTTT. V and J are TRBV12-3 or TRBV12-4 and TRBJ1-5; no clear D. Trimming cost V 4 bases and J 6 bases, with 4 bases left between them. The CDR3 has 11 residues.